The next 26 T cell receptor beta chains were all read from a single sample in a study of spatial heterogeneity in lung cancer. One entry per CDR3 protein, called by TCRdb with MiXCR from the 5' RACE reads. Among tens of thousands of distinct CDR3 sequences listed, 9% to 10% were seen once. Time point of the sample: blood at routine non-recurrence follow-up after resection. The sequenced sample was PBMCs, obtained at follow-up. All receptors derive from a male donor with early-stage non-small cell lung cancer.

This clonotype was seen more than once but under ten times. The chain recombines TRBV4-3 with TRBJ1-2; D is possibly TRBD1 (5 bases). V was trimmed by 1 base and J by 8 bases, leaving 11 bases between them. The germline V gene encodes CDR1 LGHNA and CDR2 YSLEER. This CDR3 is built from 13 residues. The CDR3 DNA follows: TGCGCCAGCAGCCAAGCGCAGGGCTTGGGCTACACCTTC. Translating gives CASSQAQGLGYTF.

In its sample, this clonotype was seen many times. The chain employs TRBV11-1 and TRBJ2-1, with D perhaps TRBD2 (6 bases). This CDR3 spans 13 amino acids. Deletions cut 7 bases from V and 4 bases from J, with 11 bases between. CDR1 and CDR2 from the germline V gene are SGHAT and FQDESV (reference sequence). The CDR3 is CASTRDLYNEQFF. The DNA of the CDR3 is TGTGCCAGCACCCGGGACTTATACAATGAGCAGTTCTTC.

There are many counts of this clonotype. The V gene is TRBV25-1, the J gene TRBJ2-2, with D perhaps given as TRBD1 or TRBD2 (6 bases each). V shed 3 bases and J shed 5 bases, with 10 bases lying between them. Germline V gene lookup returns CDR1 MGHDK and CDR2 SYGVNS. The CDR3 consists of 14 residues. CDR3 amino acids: CASSEIGGTGELFF. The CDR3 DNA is TGTGCCAGCAGTGAGATAGGGGGGACCGGGGAGCTGTTTTTT.

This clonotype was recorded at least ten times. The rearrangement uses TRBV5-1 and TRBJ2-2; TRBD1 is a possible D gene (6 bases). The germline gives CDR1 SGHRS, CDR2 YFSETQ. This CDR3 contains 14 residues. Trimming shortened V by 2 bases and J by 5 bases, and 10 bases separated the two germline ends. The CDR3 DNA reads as TGCGCCAGCAGCTTAAACAGGGCTACCGGGGAGCTGTTTTTT. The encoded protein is CASSLNRATGELFF.

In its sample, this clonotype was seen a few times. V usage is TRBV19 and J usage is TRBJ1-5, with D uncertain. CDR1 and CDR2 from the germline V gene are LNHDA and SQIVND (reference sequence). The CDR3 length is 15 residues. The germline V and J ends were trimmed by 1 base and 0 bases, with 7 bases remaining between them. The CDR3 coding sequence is TGTGCCAGTAGTATAGTGGCGGCTAGCAATCAGCCCCAGCATTTT. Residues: CASSIVAASNQPQHF.

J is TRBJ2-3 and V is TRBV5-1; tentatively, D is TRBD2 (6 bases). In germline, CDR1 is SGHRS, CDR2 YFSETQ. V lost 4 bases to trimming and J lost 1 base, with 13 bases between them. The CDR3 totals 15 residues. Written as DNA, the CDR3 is TGCGCCAGCAGCAACTCCCCGGGGGGCACAGATACGCAGTATTTT. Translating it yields CASSNSPGGTDTQYF.

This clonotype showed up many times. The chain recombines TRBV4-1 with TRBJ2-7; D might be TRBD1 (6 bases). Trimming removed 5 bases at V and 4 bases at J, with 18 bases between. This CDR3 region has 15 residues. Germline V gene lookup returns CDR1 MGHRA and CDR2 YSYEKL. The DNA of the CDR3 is TGCGCCAGCAGCTATGGACAGTCACAAGTATACGAGCAGTACTTC. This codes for CASSYGQSQVYEQYF.

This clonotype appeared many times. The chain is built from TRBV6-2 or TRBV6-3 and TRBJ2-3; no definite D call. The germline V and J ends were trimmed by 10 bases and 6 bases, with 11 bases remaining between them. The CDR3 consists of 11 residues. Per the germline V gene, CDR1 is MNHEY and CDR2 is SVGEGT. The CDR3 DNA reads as TGTGCCACCAGGATGGTGGATACGCAGTATTTT. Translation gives CATRMVDTQYF.

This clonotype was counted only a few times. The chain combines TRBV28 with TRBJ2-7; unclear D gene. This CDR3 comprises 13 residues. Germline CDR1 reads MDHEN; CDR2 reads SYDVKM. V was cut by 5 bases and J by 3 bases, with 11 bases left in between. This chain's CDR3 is CASSIETNYEQYF. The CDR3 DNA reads TGTGCCAGCAGTATCGAGACAAACTACGAGCAGTACTTC.

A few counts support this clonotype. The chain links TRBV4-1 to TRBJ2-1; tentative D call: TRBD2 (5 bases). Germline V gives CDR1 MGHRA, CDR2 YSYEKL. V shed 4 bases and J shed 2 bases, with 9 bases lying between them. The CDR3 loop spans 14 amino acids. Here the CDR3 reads CASSLGGPYNEQFF. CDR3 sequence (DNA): TGCGCCAGCAGCCTAGGAGGTCCCTACAATGAGCAGTTCTTC.

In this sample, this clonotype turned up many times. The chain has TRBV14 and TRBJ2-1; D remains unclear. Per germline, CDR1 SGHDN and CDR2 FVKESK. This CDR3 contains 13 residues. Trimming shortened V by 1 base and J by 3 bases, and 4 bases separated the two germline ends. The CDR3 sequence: CASSQGDYNEQFF. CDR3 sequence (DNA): TGTGCCAGCAGCCAAGGGGACTACAATGAGCAGTTCTTC.

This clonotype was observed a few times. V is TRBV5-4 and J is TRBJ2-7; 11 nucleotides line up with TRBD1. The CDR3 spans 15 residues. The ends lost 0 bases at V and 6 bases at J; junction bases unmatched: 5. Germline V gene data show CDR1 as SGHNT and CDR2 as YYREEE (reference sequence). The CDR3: CASSLARTGGTEQYF. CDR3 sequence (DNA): TGTGCCAGCAGCTTGGCCCGGACAGGGGGCACCGAGCAGTACTTC.

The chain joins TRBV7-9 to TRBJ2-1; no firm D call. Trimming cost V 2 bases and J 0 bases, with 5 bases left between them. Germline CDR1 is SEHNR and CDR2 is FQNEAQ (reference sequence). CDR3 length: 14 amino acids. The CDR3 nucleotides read TGTGCCAGCAGCTTAAGTACCTCCTACAATGAGCAGTTCTTC. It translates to CASSLSTSYNEQFF.

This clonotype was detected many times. Here the CDR3 DNA reads TGTGCCAGCAGACAGTCCCGGGACAGGGTTTTCAATCAGCCCCAGCATTTT. It translates to CASRQSRDRVFNQPQHF. The chain recombines TRBV6-6 with TRBJ1-5; TRBD1 agrees at 9 bases. Germline-derived CDR1 and CDR2 are MNHNY and SVGAGI (reference sequence). J lost 3 bases, V lost 6 bases, and 12 bases had no gene match. The CDR3 is 17 residues long.

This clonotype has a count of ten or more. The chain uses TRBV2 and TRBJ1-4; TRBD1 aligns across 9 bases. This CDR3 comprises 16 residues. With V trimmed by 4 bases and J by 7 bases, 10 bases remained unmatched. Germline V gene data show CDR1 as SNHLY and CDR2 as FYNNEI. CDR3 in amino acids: CASSGGSGTGREKLFF. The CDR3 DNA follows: TGTGCCAGCAGTGGGGGTTCCGGGACAGGGCGTGAAAAACTGTTTTTT.

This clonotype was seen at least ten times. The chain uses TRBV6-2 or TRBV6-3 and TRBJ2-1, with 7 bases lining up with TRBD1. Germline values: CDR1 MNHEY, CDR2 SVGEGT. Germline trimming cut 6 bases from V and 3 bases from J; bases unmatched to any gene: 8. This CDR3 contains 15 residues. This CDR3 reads CASSPGTANYNEQFF. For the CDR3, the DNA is TGTGCCAGCAGCCCCGGGACAGCCAACTACAATGAGCAGTTCTTC.

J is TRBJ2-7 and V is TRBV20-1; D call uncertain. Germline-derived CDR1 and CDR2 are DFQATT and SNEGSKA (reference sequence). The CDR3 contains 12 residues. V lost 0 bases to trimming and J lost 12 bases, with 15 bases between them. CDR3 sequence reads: CSARDGRKPWYF. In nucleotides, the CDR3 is TGCAGTGCTAGAGATGGCCGGAAGCCGTGGTACTTC.

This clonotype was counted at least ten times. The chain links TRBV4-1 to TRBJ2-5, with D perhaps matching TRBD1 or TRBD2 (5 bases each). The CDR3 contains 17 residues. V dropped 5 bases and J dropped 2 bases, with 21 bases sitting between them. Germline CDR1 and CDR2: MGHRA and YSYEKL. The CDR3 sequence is CASSLGVSAHLQETQYF. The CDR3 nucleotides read TGCGCCAGCAGCTTGGGGGTGTCAGCGCACTTACAAGAGACCCAGTACTTC.

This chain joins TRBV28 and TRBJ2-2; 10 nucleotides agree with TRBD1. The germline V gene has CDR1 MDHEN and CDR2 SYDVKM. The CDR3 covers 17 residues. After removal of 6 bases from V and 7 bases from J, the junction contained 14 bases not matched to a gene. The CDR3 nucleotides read TGTGCCAGCAGCCTCTCCGGGACAGGGGCCGAGGGCGGGGAGCTGTTTTTT. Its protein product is CASSLSGTGAEGGELFF.

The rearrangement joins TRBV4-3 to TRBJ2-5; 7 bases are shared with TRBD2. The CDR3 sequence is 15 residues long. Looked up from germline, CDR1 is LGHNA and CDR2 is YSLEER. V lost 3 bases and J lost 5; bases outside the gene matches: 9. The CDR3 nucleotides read TGCGCCAGCAGCCACGGAAGCGGGGAGTACGAGACCCAGTACTTC. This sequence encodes CASSHGSGEYETQYF.

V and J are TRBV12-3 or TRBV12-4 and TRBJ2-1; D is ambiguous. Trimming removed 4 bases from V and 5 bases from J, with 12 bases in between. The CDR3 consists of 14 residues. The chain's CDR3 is CASSSMTAHNEQFF. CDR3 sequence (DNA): TGTGCCAGCAGTTCCATGACTGCCCACAATGAGCAGTTCTTC.

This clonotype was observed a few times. The CDR3 sequence: CASSLEGTGPTGELFF. CDR3 DNA: TGTGCCAGCAGCCTAGAGGGGACAGGGCCCACCGGGGAGCTGTTTTTT. This sequence joins TRBV7-6 and TRBJ2-2; 9 bases are a match to TRBD1. Trimming at V came to 5 bases and at J to 4 bases, leaving 8 bases not matched to a gene. CDR1 and CDR2 from the germline V gene are SGHVS and FNYEAQ. The CDR3 has 16 amino acids.

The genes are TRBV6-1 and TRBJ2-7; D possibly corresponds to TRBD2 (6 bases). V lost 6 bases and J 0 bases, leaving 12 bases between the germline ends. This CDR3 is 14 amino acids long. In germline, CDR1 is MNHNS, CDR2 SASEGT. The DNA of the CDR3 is TGTGCCAGCAGGCCGGGACTTAGCTCCTACGAGCAGTACTTC. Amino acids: CASRPGLSSYEQYF.

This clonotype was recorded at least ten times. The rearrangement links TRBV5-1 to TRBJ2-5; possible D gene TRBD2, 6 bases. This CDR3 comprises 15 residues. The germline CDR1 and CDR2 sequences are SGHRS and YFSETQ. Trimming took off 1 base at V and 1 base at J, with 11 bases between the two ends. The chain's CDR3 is CASSLSRGIQETQYF. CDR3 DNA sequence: TGCGCCAGCAGCTTGTCTCGGGGGATCCAAGAGACCCAGTACTTC.

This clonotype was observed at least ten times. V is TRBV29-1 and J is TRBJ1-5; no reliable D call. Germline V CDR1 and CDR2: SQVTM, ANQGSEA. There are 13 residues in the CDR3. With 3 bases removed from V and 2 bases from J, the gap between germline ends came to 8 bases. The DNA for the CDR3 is TGCAGCGTTGAGGGTGGGGGCAATCAGCCCCAGCATTTT. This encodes CSVEGGGNQPQHF.

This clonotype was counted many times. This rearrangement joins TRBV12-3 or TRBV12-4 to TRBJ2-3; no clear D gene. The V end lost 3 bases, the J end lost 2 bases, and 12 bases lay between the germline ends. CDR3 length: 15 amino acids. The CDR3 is CASSFRNPHTDTQYF. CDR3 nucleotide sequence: TGTGCCAGCAGTTTCAGGAACCCTCACACAGATACGCAGTATTTT.